This T cell receptor beta chain was obtained from a study of T-cell memory formation after mild COVID-19. TCRdb analysed the 5' RACE reads with MiXCR anew, one entry per CDR3 protein. The sample lists roughly 110,000 distinct CDR3 sequences, about 20% occurring once. Sequencing was carried out using PBMCs or a T cell subset sorted from them (not recorded which). The clonotype was recovered from a man aged 18 to 35 who had mild COVID-19 (a few samples of this study predate the infection). Cell type and time point are not known.

The CDR3, as DNA: TGTGCCAGCAGTCTTCGACTAGCGGGTGGGGTGGAGACCCAGTACTTC. This gives the protein CASSLRLAGGVETQYF. V gene TRBV28 combines with J gene TRBJ2-5, with 10 nucleotides matching TRBD2. The CDR3 runs to 16 residues. Germline CDR1 reads MDHEN; CDR2 reads SYDVKM. V lost 5 bases to trimming and J lost 5 bases; unmatched junction nucleotides: 11.